The T cell receptor beta chain under discussion was sequenced for a study of T cell responses to AZD1222 COVID-19 vaccine. Overall study results and limits: In the spike-specific TCR repertoire, nearly half reportedly target unmutated variant regions.

The CDR3 spans 23 residues. V was trimmed by 2 bases and J by 7 bases, leaving 40 bases between them. The germline V gene has CDR1 SGHDN and CDR2 FVKESK. Here immunoSEQ multiplex PCR was the method, and the copy in TCRdb shows in-frame clones only, minus some. The table includes around 85,000 clones, roughly 85% detected once. Regarding this clone: Its antigen is not known.

This chain uses TRBV14 with TRBJ2-3; D tentatively reads TRBD1 or TRBD2 (6 bases each). This specimen was peripheral blood, taken on day 0 of AZD1222 vaccination. The sequence came from an adult in good health. This CDR3 is CASSQRPRKVTGTEFLWDNTQYF. In DNA, the CDR3 is TGTGCCAGCAGCCAACGCCCACGCAAGGTAACCGGGACTGAGTTCCTGTGGGACAATACGCAGTATTTT.